This T cell receptor beta chain was sequenced during a study of immune cell composition in non-small cell lung cancer. Study overall: Histologic subtype was mainly adenocarcinoma or squamous cell carcinoma.

Germline V gene sequence: CDR1 SGHRS, CDR2 YFSETQ. Trimming took 4 bases from V and 5 from J, leaving 13 bases between them. The CDR3 extends over 14 amino acids. The repertoire was sequenced with immunoSEQ multiplex PCR; TCRdb's copy has only in-frame clones and lacks some. The table includes 4,900 or so clones, around 81% detected once. This clone has a handful of counts. Its antigen is unidentified. Broader study findings: Tumour TCR-beta clonality was not significantly tied to smoking pack-years.

The source is a human donor with non-small cell lung cancer. The J gene is TRBJ2-1, the V gene TRBV5-1, with D possibly TRBD2 on 7 matching bases. The sequencing sample was made of lung tumor tissue. The CDR3 region is CASSPGGLNNEQFF. As DNA, the CDR3 is TGCGCCAGCAGCCCGGGGGGCCTTAACAATGAGCAGTTCTTC.